The 23 T cell receptor beta chains given below trace back to one sample, sequenced in a study of molecular identifiers for immune sequencing clone quantification. MiXCR, run by TCRdb on the PCR reads, gives a single entry per CDR3 protein. The repertoire holds about 510,000 distinct CDR3 sequences, with about a fifth as singletons. Sequencing was done on a sample of naive CD8+ T cells from blood, with Jurkat cell RNA spiked in. Subset indicated: FACS-sorted CD8+CD4-CCR7+CD45RA+ naive T cells. These receptors were taken from a human donor in good health. Some libraries in this study had Jurkat cell RNA spiked in.

This clonotype showed up just a few times. The genes are TRBV30 and TRBJ2-2; the D is unclear. CDR3 size: 13 residues. The germline CDR1 and CDR2 sequences are GTSNPN and SVGIG (reference sequence). V was clipped by 1 base and J by 5 bases, with 8 bases between them. The chain's CDR3 is CAWSEARTGELFF. In DNA, the CDR3 is TGTGCCTGGAGTGAGGCCAGGACCGGGGAGCTGTTTTTT.

The V gene is TRBV30, the J gene TRBJ2-1, with D tentatively TRBD2 (6 bases). The V end was cut by 8 bases, the J end by 2 bases, with 16 bases between. The CDR3 is 14 residues long. Germline V lookup: CDR1 GTSNPN, CDR2 SVGIG (reference sequence). This chain's CDR3 is CAGGVEGAYNEQFF. Written as DNA, the CDR3 is TGTGCCGGGGGTGTGGAGGGCGCCTACAATGAGCAGTTCTTC. The full variable domain, rest sourced from reference TRBV30 and TRBJ2-1, is SQTIHQWPATLVQPVGSPLSLECTVEGTSNPNLYWYRQAAGRGLQLLFYSVGIGQISSEVPQNLSASRPQDRQFILSSKKLLLSDSGFYLCAGGVEGAYNEQFFGPGTRLTVL.

In this sample, this clonotype turned up a few times. The chain uses TRBV6-4 and TRBJ1-1; weak D call: TRBD1 (5 bases). Germline V CDR1 and CDR2: MRHNA, SNTAGT. The CDR3 spans 17 residues. V was clipped by 0 bases and J by 4 bases, with 18 bases between them. CDR3 amino acids: CASSDSIPPLGGTEAFF. The DNA of the CDR3 is TGTGCCAGCAGTGACTCGATCCCCCCCCTGGGGGGCACTGAAGCTTTCTTT.

The genes are TRBV28 and TRBJ1-1; D is perhaps TRBD1 (5 bases). CDR1 and CDR2 from the germline V gene are MDHEN and SYDVKM. V lost 11 bases and J lost 4, with 17 bases in between. The CDR3 is made up of 13 amino acids. The CDR3 spells CAGAGGRGTEAFF. The CDR3 DNA reads TGTGCCGGGGCCGGGGGAAGGGGCACTGAAGCTTTCTTT.

A few counts support this clonotype. V is TRBV14 and J is TRBJ1-1; 7 bases line up with TRBD1. The V segment lost 1 base and the J segment 5 bases; nucleotides outside the gene matches: 7. The germline V gene encodes CDR1 SGHDN and CDR2 FVKESK. The CDR3 sequence is 15 residues long. The CDR3 nucleotides are TGTGCCAGCAGCCAAGTGAAGACAGGGAGGACTGAAGCTTTCTTT. Translating it yields CASSQVKTGRTEAFF.

In this sample, this clonotype turned up a few times. This sequence joins TRBV12-3 or TRBV12-4 and TRBJ1-5, with D possibly matching TRBD1 (5 bases). The CDR3 is 12 residues long. V was trimmed by 5 bases and J by 5 bases, leaving 7 bases between them. The CDR3 sequence: CASSAGDQPQHF. The DNA for the CDR3 is TGTGCCAGCAGTGCGGGGGATCAGCCCCAGCATTTT.

The rearrangement joins TRBV7-6 to TRBJ2-3, with D perhaps TRBD1 (6 bases). Trimming shortened V by 3 bases and J by 0 bases, and 10 bases separated the two germline ends. Germline lookup yields CDR1 SGHVS and CDR2 FNYEAQ. There are 15 residues in the CDR3. CDR3 in amino acids: CASSFRDTSTDTQYF. DNA for the CDR3: TGTGCCAGCAGCTTCCGGGACACAAGCACAGATACGCAGTATTTT. The variable domain in full, completed from reference TRBV7-6 and TRBJ2-3, reads GAGVSQSPRYKVTKRGQDVALRCDPISGHVSLYWYRQALGQGPEFLTYFNYEAQQDKSGLPNDRFSAERPEGSISTLTIQRTEQRDSAMYRCASSFRDTSTDTQYFGPGTRLTVL.

This clonotype has ten or more counts. The genes are TRBV2 and TRBJ1-5; D gene uncertain. The CDR3 is 15 residues long. V lost 3 bases and J 2 bases, leaving 11 bases between the germline ends. Looked up from germline, CDR1 is SNHLY and CDR2 is FYNNEI. The CDR3 sequence is CASSESGNGNQPQHF. CDR3 nucleotide sequence: TGTGCCAGCAGTGAGTCTGGGAATGGCAATCAGCCCCAGCATTTT.

This clonotype was counted between two and nine times. The chain uses TRBV27 and TRBJ1-4, with a possible D match to TRBD1 (6 bases). Germline CDR1 and CDR2: MNHEY and SMNVEV (reference sequence). Trimming took 2 bases from V and 0 from J, leaving 10 bases between them. The CDR3 covers 16 residues. CDR3 sequence: CASSLGGLATNEKLFF. The CDR3, as DNA: TGTGCCAGCAGTTTAGGGGGGCTCGCAACTAATGAAAAACTGTTTTTT.

This clonotype was found many times. The genes are TRBV6-6 and TRBJ2-3; TRBD2 aligns across 8 bases. This CDR3 is built from 17 residues. Germline-derived CDR1 and CDR2 are MNHNY and SVGAGI (reference sequence). V was pared by 1 base and J by 3 bases, with 9 bases of the junction left unmatched. CDR3: CASSYFGGDVGTDTQYF. In nucleotides, the CDR3 is TGTGCCAGCAGTTACTTCGGGGGGGACGTCGGGACAGATACGCAGTATTTT.

This clonotype occurred many times. The rearrangement uses TRBV7-9 and TRBJ2-3; possibly TRBD2 for D (5 bases). Germline lookup yields CDR1 SEHNR and CDR2 FQNEAQ (reference sequence). V lost 2 bases, J lost 6 bases, and 15 bases lay in between. CDR3 size: 15 residues. Here the CDR3 DNA reads TGTGCCAGCAGCTTACTGGGCGGGCCTGGGGATACGCAGTATTTT. This encodes CASSLLGGPGDTQYF.

The gene calls are TRBV2 and TRBJ2-7; the D gene is possibly TRBD1 (5 bases). With 8 bases removed from V and 6 bases from J, the gap between germline ends came to 23 bases. This CDR3 contains 15 residues. CDR1 SNHLY and CDR2 FYNNEI come from the germline V gene. As DNA, the CDR3 is TGTGCCAGCTACGACAGTAGCTCTAATCTACCCGAGCAGTACTTC. This translates into CASYDSSSNLPEQYF.

There are a few counts of this clonotype. The CDR3 loop reads CASSYSGQRAYGYTF. CDR3 DNA: TGTGCCAGCAGTTACTCCGGACAGCGAGCCTATGGCTACACCTTC. This chain links TRBV6-5 with TRBJ1-2, with a possible D match to TRBD1 (6 bases). V lost 0 bases to trimming and J lost 4 bases, with 12 bases between them. The CDR3 covers 15 residues. From germline, CDR1 is MNHEY and CDR2 SVGAGI.

As regards this clonotype: Possible read error: a much larger clone is one base away. This rearrangement joins TRBV5-6 to TRBJ1-1; 7 bases fit TRBD1. CDR1 SGHDT and CDR2 YYEEEE come from the germline V gene. The CDR3 covers 13 residues. V lost 5 bases and J lost 5; bases outside the gene matches: 6. DNA for the CDR3: TGTGCCAGCAGGGGACAGTTGAGGACTGAAGCTTTCTTT. The encoded protein is CASRGQLRTEAFF.

This clonotype was detected ten times or more. V is TRBV5-4 and J is TRBJ2-3; 7 bases match TRBD2. The CDR3 spans 16 residues. The ends lost 4 bases at V and 0 bases at J; junction bases unmatched: 8. CDR1 is SGHNT and CDR2 is YYREEE in the germline V gene (reference sequence). CDR3 nucleotides: TGTGCCAGCAGCGGTAGCGGGCTTACTAGCACAGATACGCAGTATTTT. Protein sequence: CASSGSGLTSTDTQYF.

This clonotype was counted many times. The chain has TRBV7-2 and TRBJ2-7; weak D call: TRBD2 (6 bases). The CDR3 loop spans 12 amino acids. The V gene's germline CDR1 is SGHTA and CDR2 FQGNSA. The V end lost 3 bases, the J end lost 5 bases, and 8 bases lay between the germline ends. The CDR3, as DNA: TGTGCCAGCAGCTTCGGGAGAAACGAGCAGTACTTC. This sequence encodes CASSFGRNEQYF.

As regards this clonotype: A read error may be the cause here, since a much bigger clone is one base away. The chain uses TRBV12-3 or TRBV12-4 and TRBJ2-7, with TRBD2 matching 13 bases. Losses at the gene ends were 6 bases for V and 2 bases for J; bases not matched to a gene: 4. The CDR3 is 15 amino acids. The DNA of the CDR3 is TGTGCCAGCAGATATACTAGCGGGGGGGCCTACGAGCAGTACTTC. It encodes CASRYTSGGAYEQYF.

This clonotype was seen repeatedly, ten times or more. V and J are TRBV29-1 and TRBJ2-7, with 10 bases fitting TRBD1. Germline CDR1 is SQVTM and CDR2 is ANQGSEA. V shed 3 bases, J shed 2 bases, and the junction held 7 bases outside the gene matches. The CDR3 is 15 amino acids. The CDR3 DNA is TGCAGCGTTGAGGGAGCTGGACAGGGGGCCTACGAGCAGTACTTC. It yields the protein CSVEGAGQGAYEQYF.

This clonotype was recorded at least ten times. The chain couples TRBV9 to TRBJ2-3; a weak D match, TRBD2 (6 bases). Trimming shortened V by 0 bases and J by 3 bases, and 8 bases separated the two germline ends. The CDR3 runs to 14 residues. Germline CDR1 SGDLS, CDR2 YYNGEE. CDR3 coding DNA: TGTGCCAGCAGCGTAGTTGGAGGGACAGATACGCAGTATTTT. Amino acid sequence: CASSVVGGTDTQYF.

This clonotype appeared a few times. The chain combines TRBV12-3 or TRBV12-4 with TRBJ2-7; 8 bases match TRBD1. This CDR3 is 12 amino acids long. V was clipped by 8 bases and J by 7 bases; unmatched bases: 7. The CDR3 bases are TGTGCCAGCTCCCAGGGGGCTTGGGAGCAGTACTTC. Amino acid sequence: CASSQGAWEQYF.

The table lists this clonotype with many counts. The V call is TRBV7-9, the J call TRBJ1-5; 7 bases line up with TRBD1. CDR1 and CDR2 (germline): SEHNR, FQNEAQ (reference sequence). CDR3 length equals 14 residues. Unmatched junction bases numbered 3, after V lost 5 bases and J lost 2 bases. Here the CDR3 reads CASSLGQGNQPQHF. The CDR3 DNA follows: TGTGCCAGCAGCCTAGGACAGGGCAATCAGCCCCAGCATTTT.

The sample holds many counts of this clonotype. The V gene is TRBV7-9, the J gene TRBJ2-1; TRBD2 aligns across 9 bases. The germline V gene has CDR1 SEHNR and CDR2 FQNEAQ (reference sequence). There are 15 residues in the CDR3. J was trimmed by 4 bases and V by 5 bases; bases with no gene match: 6. The DNA of the CDR3 is TGTGCCAGCAGCCTTGGGCTAGCGGGGTACAATGAGCAGTTCTTC. As protein: CASSLGLAGYNEQFF.

This clonotype was counted ten times or more. The gene calls are TRBV30 and TRBJ1-1; 7 positions match TRBD1. Germline-derived CDR1 and CDR2 are GTSNPN and SVGIG (reference sequence). The CDR3 has 15 residues. Germline trimming cut 5 bases from V and 5 bases from J; bases unmatched to any gene: 14. The CDR3 DNA reads TGTGCCTGGCAGGGGGGCGTATTGGGATGGACTGAAGCTTTCTTT. This sequence encodes CAWQGGVLGWTEAFF.